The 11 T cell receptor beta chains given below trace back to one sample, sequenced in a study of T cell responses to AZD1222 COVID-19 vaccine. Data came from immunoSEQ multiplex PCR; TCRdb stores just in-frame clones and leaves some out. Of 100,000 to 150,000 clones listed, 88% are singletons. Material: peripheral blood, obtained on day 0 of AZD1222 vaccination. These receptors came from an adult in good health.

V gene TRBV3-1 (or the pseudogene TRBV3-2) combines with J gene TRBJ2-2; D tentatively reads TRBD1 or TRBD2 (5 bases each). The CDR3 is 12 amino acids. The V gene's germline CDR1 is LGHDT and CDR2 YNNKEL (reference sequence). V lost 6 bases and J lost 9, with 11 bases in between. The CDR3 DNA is TGTGCCAGCAGGCGACCGGGGCGGGAGCTGTTTTTT. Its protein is CASRRPGRELFF.

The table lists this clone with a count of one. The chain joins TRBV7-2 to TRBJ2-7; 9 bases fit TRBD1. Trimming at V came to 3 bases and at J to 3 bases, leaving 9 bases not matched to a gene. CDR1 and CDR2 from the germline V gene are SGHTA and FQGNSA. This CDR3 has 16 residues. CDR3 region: CASSLGTGTGFYEQYF. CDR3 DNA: TGTGCCAGCAGCTTGGGAACCGGGACAGGGTTCTACGAGCAGTACTTC.

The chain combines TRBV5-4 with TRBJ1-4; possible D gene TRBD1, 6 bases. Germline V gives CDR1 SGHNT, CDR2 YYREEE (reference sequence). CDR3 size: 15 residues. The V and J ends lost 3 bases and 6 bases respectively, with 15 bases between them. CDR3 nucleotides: TGTGCCAGCAGCTCCACAGGGTCCGGGGATGAAAAACTGTTTTTT. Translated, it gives CASSSTGSGDEKLFF. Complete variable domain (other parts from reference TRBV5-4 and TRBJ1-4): ETGVTQSPTHLIKTRGQQVTLRCSSQSGHNTVSWYQQALGQGPQFIFQYYREEENGRGNFPPRFSGLQFPNYSSELNVNALELDDSALYLCASSSTGSGDEKLFFGSGTQLSVL.

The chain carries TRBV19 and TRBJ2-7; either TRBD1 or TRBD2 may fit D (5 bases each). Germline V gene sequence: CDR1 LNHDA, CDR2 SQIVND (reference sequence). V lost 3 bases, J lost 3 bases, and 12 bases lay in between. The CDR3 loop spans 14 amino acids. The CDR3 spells CASSMRGSNYEQYF. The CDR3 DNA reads TGTGCCAGTAGTATGAGGGGTTCGAACTACGAGCAGTACTTC.

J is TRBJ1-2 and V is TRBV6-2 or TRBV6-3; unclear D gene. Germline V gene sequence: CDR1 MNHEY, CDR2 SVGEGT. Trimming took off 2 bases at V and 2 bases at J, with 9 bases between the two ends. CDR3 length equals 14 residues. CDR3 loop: CASSYIDENYGYTF. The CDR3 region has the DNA TGTGCCAGCAGTTACATCGACGAGAACTATGGCTACACCTTC.

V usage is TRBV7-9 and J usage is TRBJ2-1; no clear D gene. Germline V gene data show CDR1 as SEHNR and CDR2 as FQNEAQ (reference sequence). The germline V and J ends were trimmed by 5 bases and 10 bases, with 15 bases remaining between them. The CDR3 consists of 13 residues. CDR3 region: CASSHSGPQEQFF. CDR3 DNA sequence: TGTGCCAGCAGCCATTCCGGGCCCCAGGAGCAGTTCTTC.

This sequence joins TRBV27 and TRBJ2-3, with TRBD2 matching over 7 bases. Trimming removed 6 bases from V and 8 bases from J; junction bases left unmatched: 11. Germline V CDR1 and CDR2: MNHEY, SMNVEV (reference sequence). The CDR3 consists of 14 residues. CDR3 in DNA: TGTGCCAGCAGCGGTGATTGGGGGAGGGGTACGCAGTATTTT. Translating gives CASSGDWGRGTQYF.

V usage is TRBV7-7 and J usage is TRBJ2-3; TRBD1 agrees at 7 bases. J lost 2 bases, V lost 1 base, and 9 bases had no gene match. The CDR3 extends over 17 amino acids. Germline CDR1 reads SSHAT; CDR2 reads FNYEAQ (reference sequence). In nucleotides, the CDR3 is TGTGCCAGCAGCTTAGGCACAGGGGACCCACTCACAGATACGCAGTATTTT. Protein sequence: CASSLGTGDPLTDTQYF. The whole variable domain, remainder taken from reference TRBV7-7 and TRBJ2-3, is GAGVSQSPRYKVTKRGQDVTLRCDPISSHATLYWYQQALGQGPEFLTYFNYEAQPDKSGLPSDRFSAERPEGSISTLTIQRTEQRDSAMYRCASSLGTGDPLTDTQYFGPGTRLTVL.

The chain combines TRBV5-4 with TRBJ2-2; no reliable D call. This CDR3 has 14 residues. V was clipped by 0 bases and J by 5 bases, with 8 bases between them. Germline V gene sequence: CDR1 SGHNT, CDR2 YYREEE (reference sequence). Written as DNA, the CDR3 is TGTGCCAGCAGCTTGGAGGATTCTACCGGGGAGCTGTTTTTT. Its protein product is CASSLEDSTGELFF.

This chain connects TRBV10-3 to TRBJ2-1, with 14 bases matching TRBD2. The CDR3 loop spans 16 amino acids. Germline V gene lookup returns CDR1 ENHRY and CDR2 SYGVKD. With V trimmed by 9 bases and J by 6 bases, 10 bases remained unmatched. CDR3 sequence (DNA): TGTGCCATACAGTCCGCCGGGACTAGCGGGAGCAATGAGCAGTTCTTC. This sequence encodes CAIQSAGTSGSNEQFF.

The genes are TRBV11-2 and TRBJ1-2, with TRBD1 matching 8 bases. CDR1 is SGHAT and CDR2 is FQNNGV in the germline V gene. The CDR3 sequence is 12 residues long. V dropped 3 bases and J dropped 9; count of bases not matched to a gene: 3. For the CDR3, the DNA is TGTGCCAGCAGCTTGGACAGGGTGCGCTACACCTTC. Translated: CASSLDRVRYTF.